Listed here are 2 T cell receptor beta chains from one sample, sequenced in a study of control samples from healthy donors and cancer patients. Using immunoSEQ multiplex PCR, the repertoire was profiled, and TCRdb retains in-frame clones only, with some absent. Here the sample spans around 99,000 clones, about nine tenths being singletons. Sequencing was carried out using blood. All receptors derive from a human donor in good health. The donor label of this sample is uncertain.

The table lists this clone with a count of one. The chain uses TRBV5-6 and TRBJ2-3; D uncertain. This CDR3 region has 11 residues. Trimming cost V 0 bases and J 5 bases, with 1 base left between them. Germline V gene data show CDR1 as SGHDT and CDR2 as YYEEEE. The CDR3 region is CASSLGDTQYF. CDR3 nucleotides: TGTGCCAGCAGCTTGGGAGATACGCAGTATTTT.

The CDR3 protein is CASSSSDRPDEILAKNIQYF. The CDR3 nucleotides read TGCGCCAGCAGCTCCAGCGACAGGCCAGACGAGATACTAGCCAAAAACATTCAGTACTTC. The V and J genes are TRBV5-1 and TRBJ2-4, with D possibly being TRBD1 (6 bases). The CDR3 totals 20 residues. V lost 3 bases and J 0 bases, leaving 25 bases between the germline ends. Per the germline V gene, CDR1 is SGHRS and CDR2 is YFSETQ.